Each of the 7 T cell receptor beta chains below was sequenced from the same sample in a study of shared clonotypes between healthy human individuals (dated by TCRdb to the early 2020s). The receptor library was made with the immunoSEQ multiplex PCR assay. TCRdb provides this immuneACCESS table in a form limited to in-frame rearrangements. Some clones are lacking; in checked studies, under half of them reflect an unresolved V gene, and why the rest are absent is not known. In this sample the table shows about 2 million clones, roughly 95% of which occur a single time. The ten largest clones add up to roughly 1% of the sample. CD8 naive samples consisted of CD45RO-negative cells that were positively selected for CCR7, yielding a CD45RA+CCR7+ population without TemRA cells. The sequenced sample was naive CD8+ T cells sorted from blood. Interpreted using the paper, the cell subset or site label stands for: CD45RA+CCR7+. The receptors derive from a young man in good health.

In this sample, this clone turned up once. The chain joins TRBV7-2 to TRBJ2-7; 9 bases map to TRBD1. The CDR3 covers 14 residues. In germline, CDR1 is SGHTA, CDR2 FQGNSA. V shed 4 bases and J 6 bases; nucleotides not matched to a gene: 7. CDR3 nucleotide sequence: TGTGCCAGCAGCTCGGGACAGGGCCTTGCCGAGCAGTACTTC. The encoded protein is CASSSGQGLAEQYF.

Worth noting for this clone: Other DNA sequences of this sample code for an identical CDR3. This chain links TRBV13 with TRBJ2-1; D is unresolved. Germline lookup yields CDR1 PRHDT and CDR2 FYEKMQ (reference sequence). Trimming stripped 2 bases from V and 4 bases from J, with 6 bases between. The CDR3 contains 13 residues. CDR3 sequence reads: CASSLKGYNEQFF. The CDR3 coding sequence is TGTGCCAGCAGCTTAAAAGGTTACAATGAGCAGTTCTTC.

This chain joins TRBV19 and TRBJ2-7; TRBD1 agrees at 9 bases. The V segment lost 6 bases and the J segment 5 bases; nucleotides outside the gene matches: 5. The CDR3 spans 13 residues. The germline V gene encodes CDR1 LNHDA and CDR2 SQIVND (reference sequence). This chain's CDR3 is CASSDRGKNEQYF. CDR3 DNA: TGTGCCAGTAGCGACAGGGGGAAAAACGAGCAGTACTTC.

In the case of this clone: At the DNA level, this CDR3 is encoded by other sequences in the same sample as well. The chain couples TRBV6-5 to TRBJ2-7; D is unresolved. This CDR3 has 14 amino acids. The V gene lost 2 bases and the J gene lost 2 bases, with 10 bases spanning the gap. Germline-derived CDR1 and CDR2 are MNHEY and SVGAGI. CDR3 in amino acids: CASSYGLGAYEQYF. CDR3 DNA: TGTGCCAGCAGTTACGGGCTGGGCGCCTACGAGCAGTACTTC.

The V gene is TRBV5-6, the J gene TRBJ2-7, with D possibly TRBD1 on 5 matching bases. The V end was cut by 2 bases, the J end by 6 bases, with 18 bases between. This CDR3 region has 15 residues. Germline CDR1 and CDR2: SGHDT and YYEEEE. The CDR3 spells CASSFWGGAPLEQYF. CDR3 nucleotides: TGTGCCAGCAGCTTTTGGGGCGGAGCCCCCCTCGAGCAGTACTTC.

The gene calls are TRBV28 and TRBJ2-1; 8 bases are shared with TRBD1. This CDR3 has 16 residues. Trimming cost V 3 bases and J 1 base; bases outside gene matches: 5. CDR1 is MDHEN and CDR2 is SYDVKM in the germline V gene. In DNA, the CDR3 is TGTGCCAGCAGTTTCCTCGGACAGGGATCCTACAATGAGCAGTTCTTC. Translating it yields CASSFLGQGSYNEQFF.

The gene calls are TRBV5-4 and TRBJ2-7, with TRBD1 identical over 8 bases. The germline CDR1 and CDR2 sequences are SGHNT and YYREEE (reference sequence). Trimming at V came to 7 bases and at J to 5 bases, leaving 11 bases not matched to a gene. This CDR3 has 14 residues. The CDR3 loop reads CASGTGQGVHEQYF. CDR3 DNA sequence: TGTGCCAGCGGTACTGGACAGGGTGTACACGAGCAGTACTTC.